The entry below describes one T cell receptor beta chain. What it binds is not known. Germline CDR1 SGHRS, CDR2 YFSETQ. V was shortened by 4 bases and J by 0 bases, with 11 bases between the two germline ends. The CDR3 consists of 14 residues. Profiling that covered TCR beta VDJ and CDR3 relied on genomic DNA as its template. TCRdb independently ran MiXCR on the reads; one entry per CDR3 protein. The sample contains 150,000 to 200,000 distinct CDR3 sequences, 55% to 75% of which appear only once. These data come from a study of CD8+CD57+ T cells in acquired aplastic anemia. Study-level information: Sorted CD4+ and CD8+ cells yielded roughly 3 ug of DNA on average.

Overall study findings and caveats: Shared by patients and controls, 25 to 35 CD8+ CDR3s were abundant in patients. Controls did not differ significantly from patients in CD8+ Simpson's diversity.

This TCR came from a human donor in good health. Sequenced: sorted CD4+, CD8+, or CD8+CD57+ T cells (not recorded which) from PBMCs. The gene calls are TRBV5-1 and TRBJ2-7, with D possibly matching TRBD2 (6 bases). The CDR3 region is CASSARGTSYEQYF. In DNA, the CDR3 is TGCGCCAGCAGCGCTCGGGGGACCTCCTACGAGCAGTACTTC.